The rows below give T cell receptor beta chains drawn from one sample of a study of breast tumors, draining lymph nodes, adjacent tissues. MiXCR, run by TCRdb on the multiplex PCR reads, gives a single entry per CDR3 protein. The table lists under 15,000 distinct CDR3 sequences, 35% to 40% of them singletons. Sequenced material: breast tumor tissue. All receptors derive from a female donor with breast cancer. Some clones in this sample may be carry-over from other donors' samples. The CDR3 runs from the conserved cysteine through the conserved F or W.

TRBJ2-7 | TRBV2 | CASSEMGEQYF
TRBJ1-4 | TRBV4-2 | CASSPGDLANEKLFF
TRBJ2-2 | TRBV11-2 | CASSLKTGQTYTGELFF
TRBJ2-7 | TRBV5-5 | CASSLVHLSSYEQYF
TRBJ2-1 | TRBV2 | CASRGQGSYEQFF
TRBJ2-7 | TRBV6-5 | CASRYNKDGSYEQYF
TRBJ1-6 | TRBV30 | CAWSVQQISPLHF
TRBJ2-7 | TRBV20-1 | CSAPPGLAGGPHEQYF
TRBJ2-7 | TRBV5-4 | CASSQSGLAGIEEQYF
TRBJ2-3 | TRBV5-1 | CASRTSGSSTDTQYF
TRBJ1-4 | TRBV6-5 | CASSSTPGTTNEKLFF